This T cell receptor beta chain was sequenced during a study of response to subunit inactivated influenza vaccine. Via MiXCR, TCRdb re-called the RT-PCR reads, giving one row per CDR3 protein. Found here are 650,000 to 800,000 distinct CDR3 sequences, less than 20% of them singletons; the top ten hold 9.5% to 13%. This CDR3 is 16 amino acids long. Germline trimming cut 6 bases from V and 4 bases from J; bases unmatched to any gene: 11. The V gene's germline CDR1 is SGHKS and CDR2 YYEKEE (reference sequence). Points from the study as a whole: Few additional T cells are recruited per seasonal influenza vaccination, authors suggested.

To note about this clonotype: The antigen is undetermined.

The sequence came from a man aged 50-59 years who received an inactivated influenza vaccine. V and J are TRBV5-5 and TRBJ2-1, with 9 bases aligning to TRBD1. The specimen was PBMCs from blood, collected 4 to 6 days after vaccination. In DNA form, the CDR3 reads TGTGCCAGCATAAACGGGACAGGGAACATATACAATGAGCAGTTCTTC. It encodes CASINGTGNIYNEQFF.